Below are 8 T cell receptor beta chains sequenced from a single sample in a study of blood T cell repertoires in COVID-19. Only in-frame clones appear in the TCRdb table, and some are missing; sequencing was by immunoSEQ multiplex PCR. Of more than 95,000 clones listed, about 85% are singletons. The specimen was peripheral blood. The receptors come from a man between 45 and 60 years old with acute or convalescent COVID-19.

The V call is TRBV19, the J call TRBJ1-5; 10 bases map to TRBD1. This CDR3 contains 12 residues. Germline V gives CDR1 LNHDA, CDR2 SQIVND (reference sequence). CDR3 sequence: CASGQGIQPQHF. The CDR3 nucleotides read TGTGCTTCGGGACAGGGGATTCAGCCCCAGCATTTT.

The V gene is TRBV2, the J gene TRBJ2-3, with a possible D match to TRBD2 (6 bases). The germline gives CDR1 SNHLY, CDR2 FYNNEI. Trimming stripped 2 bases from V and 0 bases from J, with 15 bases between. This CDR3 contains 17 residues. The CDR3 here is CASSEWGTVTSTDTQYF. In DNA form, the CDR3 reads TGTGCCAGCAGTGAATGGGGGACTGTCACTAGCACAGATACGCAGTATTTT.

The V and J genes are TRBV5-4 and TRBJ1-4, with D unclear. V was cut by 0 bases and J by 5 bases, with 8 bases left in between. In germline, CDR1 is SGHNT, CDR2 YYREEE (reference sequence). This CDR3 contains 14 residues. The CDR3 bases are TGTGCCAGCAGCTTGGGAGGGAGGAATGAAAAACTGTTTTTT. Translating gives CASSLGGRNEKLFF.

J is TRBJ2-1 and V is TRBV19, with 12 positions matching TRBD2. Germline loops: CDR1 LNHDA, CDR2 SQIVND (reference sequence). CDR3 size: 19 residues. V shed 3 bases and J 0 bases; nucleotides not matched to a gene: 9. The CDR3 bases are TGTGCCAGTAGTATCCGCCGGACTAGCGGGGTTAGCTCCTACAATGAGCAGTTCTTC. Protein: CASSIRRTSGVSSYNEQFF.

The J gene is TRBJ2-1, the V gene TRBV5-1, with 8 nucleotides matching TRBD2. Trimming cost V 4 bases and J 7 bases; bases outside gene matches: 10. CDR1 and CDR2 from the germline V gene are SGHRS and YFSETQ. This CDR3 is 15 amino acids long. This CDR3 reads CASSPFTGGPNEQFF. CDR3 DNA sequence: TGCGCCAGCAGCCCCTTCACGGGAGGGCCTAATGAGCAGTTCTTC.

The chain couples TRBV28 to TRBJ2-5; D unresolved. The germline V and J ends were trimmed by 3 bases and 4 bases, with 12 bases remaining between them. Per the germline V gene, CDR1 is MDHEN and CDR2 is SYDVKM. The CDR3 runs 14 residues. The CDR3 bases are TGTGCCAGCAGTTTTGCGAGTTTATTAGAGACCCAGTACTTC. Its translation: CASSFASLLETQYF.

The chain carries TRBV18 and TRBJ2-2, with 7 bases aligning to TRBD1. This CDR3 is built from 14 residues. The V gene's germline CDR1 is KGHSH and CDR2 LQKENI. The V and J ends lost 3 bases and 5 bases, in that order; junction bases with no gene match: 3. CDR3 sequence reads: CASSPNRGTGELFF. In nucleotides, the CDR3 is TGTGCCAGCTCACCGAACAGGGGAACCGGGGAGCTGTTTTTT. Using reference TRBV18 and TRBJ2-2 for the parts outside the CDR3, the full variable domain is NAGVMQNPRHLVRRRGQEARLRCSPMKGHSHVYWYRQLPEEGLKFMVYLQKENIIDESGMPKERFSAEFPKEGPSILRIQQVVRGDSAAYFCASSPNRGTGELFFGEGSRLTVL.

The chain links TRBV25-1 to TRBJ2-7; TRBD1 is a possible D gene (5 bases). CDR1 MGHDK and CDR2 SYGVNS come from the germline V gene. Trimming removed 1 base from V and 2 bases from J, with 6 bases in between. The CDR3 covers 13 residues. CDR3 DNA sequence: TGTGCCAGCAGTGAATGGGGCGCCTACGAGCAGTACTTC. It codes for CASSEWGAYEQYF.